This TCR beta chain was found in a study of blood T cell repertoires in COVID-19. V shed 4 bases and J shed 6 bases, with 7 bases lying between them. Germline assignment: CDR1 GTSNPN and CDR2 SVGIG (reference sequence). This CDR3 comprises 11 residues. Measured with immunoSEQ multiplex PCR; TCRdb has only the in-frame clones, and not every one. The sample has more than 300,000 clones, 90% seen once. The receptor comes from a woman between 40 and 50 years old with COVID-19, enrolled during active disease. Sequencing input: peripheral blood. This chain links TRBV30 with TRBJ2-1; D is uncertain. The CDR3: CAWTRLNEQFF. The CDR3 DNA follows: TGTGCCTGGACTAGGCTCAATGAGCAGTTCTTC.